This T cell receptor beta chain appears in the sequencing data of a study of chemoradiotherapy in HPV16-positive cancers. Whole-study findings and limits: HPV-responsive T-cell expansion during chemoradiotherapy was linked to improved recurrence-free survival in HPV16-positive patients. Candidate HPV-specific clones and E7-related TCR motifs grew in tumor during treatment.

Germline V gene data show CDR1 as SGHAT and CDR2 as FQDESV (reference sequence). Trimming removed 3 bases from V and 7 bases from J; junction bases left unmatched: 7. This CDR3 contains 15 residues. Turning to this clone: Its antigen is as yet unknown.

The method was immunoSEQ multiplex PCR; TCRdb's version includes in-frame clones alone and lacks a portion of them. Here the sample spans over 15,000 clones, approximately 80% being singletons. Samples were taken several times over chemoradiotherapy. Sequences were derived from blood, sampled from a patient who underwent chemoradiotherapy. The receptor was isolated from a human donor with HPV-associated anogenital cancer. The rearrangement uses TRBV11-1 and TRBJ1-3; 9 bases are a match to TRBD1. The CDR3 protein is CASSFSGQGTNTIYF. The CDR3 DNA sequence: TGTGCCAGCAGCTTCTCGGGACAGGGAACGAACACCATATATTTT.